These 27 T cell receptor beta chains share one sample of origin, sequenced in a study of cytotoxic CD8 clonotypes in ibrutinib-treated CLL. Using immunoSEQ multiplex PCR, the repertoire was profiled, and TCRdb retains in-frame clones only, with some absent. The sample shows 30,000 to 50,000 clones, 68% of them seen only once. Material: PBMCs, obtained at disease progression, from a patient treated with ibrutinib. The receptors come from a human donor with chronic lymphocytic leukemia.

CDR3: CASSLASPFYGYTF. CDR3 DNA: TGTGCCAGCAGCTTAGCGTCGCCCTTCTATGGCTACACCTTC. The rearrangement uses TRBV7-9 and TRBJ1-2; D gene uncertain. The CDR3 is 14 residues long. Germline values: CDR1 SEHNR, CDR2 FQNEAQ (reference sequence). V dropped 0 bases and J dropped 4 bases, with 9 bases sitting between them.

The rearrangement links TRBV4-3 to TRBJ2-1, with D hard to call. With 2 bases removed from V and 0 bases from J, the gap between germline ends came to 11 bases. This CDR3 region has 16 residues. Germline CDR1 and CDR2: LGHNA and YSLEER. CDR3 amino acids: CASSQRESISYNEQFF. For the CDR3, the DNA is TGCGCCAGCAGCCAACGAGAGAGTATCTCCTACAATGAGCAGTTCTTC.

The chain carries TRBV9 and TRBJ2-3; D is perhaps TRBD1 or TRBD2 (6 bases each). Germline CDR1 reads SGDLS; CDR2 reads YYNGEE. V shed 2 bases and J shed 4 bases, with 17 bases lying between them. The CDR3 covers 16 residues. The DNA for the CDR3 is TGTGCCAGCAGCGTCACCGGGGGACAAACCTCAGATACGCAGTATTTT. Translating it yields CASSVTGGQTSDTQYF. The full variable domain, in which reference TRBV9 and TRBJ2-3 provide the parts outside the CDR3, is DSGVTQTPKHLITATGQRVTLRCSPRSGDLSVYWYQQSLDQGLQFLIQYYNGEERAKGNILERFSAQQFPDLHSELNLSSLELGDSALYFCASSVTGGQTSDTQYFGPGTRLTVL.

This clone was counted between two and nine times. Germline is not matched at one junction end, which may reflect a read error. The rearrangement links TRBV7-7 to TRBJ2-3; 8 nucleotides align to TRBD1. Germline values: CDR1 SSHAT, CDR2 FNYEAQ (reference sequence). The CDR3 length is 15 residues. The CDR3 here is CASSARGRGTDTQYF. The CDR3 DNA reads TGTGCTAGCAGCGCCAGGGGGCGAGGCACAGATACGCAGTATTTT.

The V gene is TRBV29-1, the J gene TRBJ1-1, with D possibly TRBD1 on 5 matching bases. The CDR3 length is 14 residues. The germline V gene has CDR1 SQVTM and CDR2 ANQGSEA. The V and J ends lost 7 bases and 6 bases respectively, with 21 bases between them. Here the CDR3 reads CSAPLRQGGPEAFF. In nucleotides, the CDR3 is TGCAGCGCGCCCCTCAGGCAGGGTGGGCCTGAAGCTTTCTTT.

CDR3 nucleotides: TGTGCCACCAGCAGGGAGACTCTTACAGATACGCAGTATTTT. This codes for CATSRETLTDTQYF. The gene calls are TRBV15 and TRBJ2-3, with unresolved D. Germline V gene lookup returns CDR1 LNHNV and CDR2 YYDKDF (reference sequence). This CDR3 comprises 14 residues. Trimming removed 3 bases at V and 3 bases at J, with 10 bases between.

The genes are TRBV5-1 and TRBJ1-1, with 11 positions matching TRBD1. Losses at the gene ends were 5 bases for V and 2 bases for J; bases not matched to a gene: 14. Germline V gene lookup returns CDR1 SGHRS and CDR2 YFSETQ. This CDR3 spans 18 amino acids. The CDR3: CASRGQGAPPLFNTEAFF. The DNA of the CDR3 is TGCGCCAGCAGAGGACAGGGGGCCCCACCACTCTTCAACACTGAAGCTTTCTTT. The full variable domain, with the rest looked up from reference TRBV5-1 and TRBJ1-1, is KAGVTQTPRYLIKTRGQQVTLSCSPISGHRSVSWYQQTPGQGLQFLFEYFSETQRNKGNFPGRFSGRQFSNSRSEMNVSTLELGDSALYLCASRGQGAPPLFNTEAFFGQGTRLTVV.

The gene calls are TRBV7-2 and TRBJ2-1, with TRBD2 matching 10 bases. This CDR3 has 16 amino acids. Germline CDR1 reads SGHTA; CDR2 reads FQGNSA. V gave up 5 bases and J gave up 6 bases; unmatched junction bases: 10. The CDR3 reads CASSPPSGRITNEQFF. Written as DNA, the CDR3 is TGTGCCAGCAGCCCCCCTAGCGGGAGAATCACCAATGAGCAGTTCTTC.

The V and J genes are TRBV18 and TRBJ2-7; 7 nucleotides agree with TRBD2. After removal of 3 bases from V and 1 base from J, the junction contained 3 bases not matched to a gene. The CDR3 has 14 amino acids. Per the germline V gene, CDR1 is KGHSH and CDR2 is LQKENI. The CDR3 loop reads CASSPGDYSYEQYF. CDR3 coding DNA: TGTGCCAGCTCACCGGGGGACTATTCCTACGAGCAGTACTTC.

The chain has TRBV5-1 and TRBJ1-4, with TRBD1 matching over 8 bases. The germline gives CDR1 SGHRS, CDR2 YFSETQ. With 4 bases clipped from V and 7 bases from J, the junction kept 6 bases outside the gene matches. The CDR3 extends over 14 amino acids. CDR3 amino acids: CASSPRQGSEKLFF. Here the CDR3 DNA reads TGCGCCAGCAGCCCCCGACAGGGGAGTGAAAAACTGTTTTTT.

The chain recombines TRBV7-8 with TRBJ1-1; 9 bases agree with TRBD1. From germline, CDR1 is SGHVS and CDR2 FQNEAQ. V was pared by 4 bases and J by 11 bases, with 11 bases of the junction left unmatched. This CDR3 has 14 amino acids. This chain's CDR3 is CASSSSPGQGSAFF. For the CDR3, the DNA is TGTGCCAGCAGCTCAAGCCCGGGACAGGGAAGCGCTTTCTTT.

The chain couples TRBV19 to TRBJ2-3; either TRBD1 or TRBD2 may supply D (6 bases each). V shed 9 bases and J shed 4 bases, with 20 bases lying between them. Germline-derived CDR1 and CDR2 are LNHDA and SQIVND (reference sequence). This CDR3 has 15 amino acids. CDR3 sequence reads: CASVGGRRGADTQYF. The CDR3 DNA is TGTGCCAGCGTTGGAGGGCGGAGGGGGGCAGATACGCAGTATTTT.

The gene calls are TRBV14 and TRBJ2-5, with a weak D call TRBD2 (6 bases). V lost 4 bases and J lost 2, with 14 bases in between. The CDR3 consists of 15 residues. The germline gives CDR1 SGHDN, CDR2 FVKESK. DNA for the CDR3: TGTGCCAGCAGCCCTGGCCGGACTAAGCAAGAGACCCAGTACTTC. Its translation: CASSPGRTKQETQYF.

A few counts support this clone. The gene calls are TRBV11-3 and TRBJ2-1, with 13 nucleotides matching TRBD2. This CDR3 spans 14 amino acids. The germline gives CDR1 SGHNT, CDR2 YENEEA. Unmatched junction bases numbered 1, after V lost 4 bases and J lost 7 bases. Here the CDR3 reads CASSSGLAGNEQFF. The CDR3 DNA is TGTGCCAGCAGCTCGGGACTAGCGGGGAATGAGCAGTTCTTC.

CDR3 sequence: CASVQGALEKLFF. The CDR3 nucleotides read TGTGCCAGCGTACAGGGGGCCCTTGAAAAACTGTTTTTT. V is TRBV2 and J is TRBJ1-4, with TRBD1 identical over 9 bases. CDR1 and CDR2 from the germline V gene are SNHLY and FYNNEI. V was pared by 8 bases and J by 7 bases, with 5 bases of the junction left unmatched. This CDR3 region has 13 residues.

This clone was detected only a few times. The rearrangement uses TRBV11-2 and TRBJ1-5; D uncertain. Trimming left V 6 bases short and J 6 bases short, with 12 bases between. The V gene's germline CDR1 is SGHAT and CDR2 FQNNGV. This CDR3 contains 13 residues. The CDR3 coding sequence is TGTGCCAGCAGTAGAGAATCGGGTCAGCCCCAGCATTTT. It specifies CASSRESGQPQHF.

This chain links TRBV5-1 with TRBJ2-1; 7 bases match TRBD1. Trimming at V came to 4 bases and at J to 7 bases, leaving 11 bases not matched to a gene. Germline assignment: CDR1 SGHRS and CDR2 YFSETQ. The length of the CDR3 is 15 residues. The CDR3 sequence: CASSQEGQSDNEQFF. CDR3 in DNA: TGCGCCAGCAGCCAAGAGGGACAGTCCGATAATGAGCAGTTCTTC.

The table lists this clone with a few counts. This chain joins TRBV19 and TRBJ1-5; D might be TRBD1 (5 bases). V was clipped by 3 bases and J by 3 bases, with 12 bases between them. There are 15 residues in the CDR3. Germline V gene data show CDR1 as LNHDA and CDR2 as SQIVND (reference sequence). The CDR3 DNA sequence: TGTGCCAGTAGTATCATCGACAGCAACAATCAGCCCCAGCATTTT. This codes for CASSIIDSNNQPQHF.

The chain links TRBV4-1 to TRBJ1-2; the D is unclear. CDR1 is MGHRA, CDR2 YSYEKL, per germline. The CDR3 consists of 14 residues. The V and J ends lost 1 base and 5 bases respectively, with 11 bases between them. The CDR3 is CASSQVDTIYGYTF. The CDR3 DNA follows: TGCGCCAGCAGCCAAGTAGACACGATATATGGCTACACCTTC.

The chain has TRBV7-6 and TRBJ2-7; 10 bases are a match to TRBD2. Trimming took 9 bases from V and 0 from J; bases not matched to a gene: 2. In germline, CDR1 is SGHVS, CDR2 FNYEAQ. This CDR3 spans 13 amino acids. CDR3 sequence reads: CASGLADSYEQYF. The CDR3 bases are TGTGCCAGTGGACTAGCGGACTCCTACGAGCAGTACTTC.

CDR3 amino acids: CASGRPGGSGNTEAFF. In DNA form, the CDR3 reads TGTGCTAGTGGTCGTCCAGGGGGCAGCGGGAACACTGAAGCTTTCTTT. The chain uses TRBV12-5 and TRBJ1-1; 8 nucleotides align to TRBD1. The CDR3 is 16 residues long. CDR1 LGHNT and CDR2 FRNRAP come from the germline V gene. Unmatched junction bases numbered 9, after V lost 5 bases and J lost 1 base.

The rearrangement links TRBV18 to TRBJ2-5, with D unresolved. The CDR3 sequence is 12 residues long. Trimming removed 3 bases at V and 2 bases at J, with 4 bases between. The germline V gene encodes CDR1 KGHSH and CDR2 LQKENI. The CDR3 loop reads CASSPVQETQYF. Here the CDR3 DNA reads TGTGCCAGCTCACCGGTACAAGAGACCCAGTACTTC.

The chain recombines TRBV4-1 with TRBJ2-7, with 8 bases that match TRBD2. Germline CDR1 and CDR2: MGHRA and YSYEKL. The V gene end was trimmed by 4 bases and the J gene end by 2 bases; junction bases not matched to a gene: 7. CDR3 length: 15 residues. The CDR3 DNA follows: TGCGCCAGCAGCCGCCAACTAGCGGCCGCCTACGAGCAGTACTTC. Translating gives CASSRQLAAAYEQYF.

By share, this clone counts as medium-sized. This CDR3 is CASSQERRDSYNEQFF. The CDR3 DNA sequence: TGTGCCAGCAGCCAAGAAAGGCGGGACTCCTACAATGAGCAGTTCTTC. This rearrangement joins TRBV14 to TRBJ2-1, with a weak D call TRBD2 (6 bases). The germline V gene encodes CDR1 SGHDN and CDR2 FVKESK. There are 16 residues in the CDR3. V lost 0 bases, J lost 0 bases, and 9 bases lay in between.

The V and J genes are TRBV30 and TRBJ1-5; 9 bases align to TRBD1. The CDR3 is 14 residues long. CDR1 is GTSNPN and CDR2 is SVGIG in the germline V gene (reference sequence). Trimming took 5 bases from V and 7 from J; bases not matched to a gene: 9. CDR3 coding DNA: TGTGCCTGGGCGACAGGGGGTCAGGGACAGCCCCAGCATTTT. This encodes CAWATGGQGQPQHF.

The chain carries TRBV19 and TRBJ1-2; weak D call: TRBD1 (5 bases). Per germline, CDR1 LNHDA and CDR2 SQIVND (reference sequence). The CDR3 spans 14 residues. Trimming pared 5 bases from V and 4 bases from J, leaving 14 bases between. The DNA for the CDR3 is TGTGCCAGTAGTCCCCAGGGTGTTAGCTATGGCTACACCTTC. Its translation: CASSPQGVSYGYTF.

This clone was observed a few times. The chain has TRBV14 and TRBJ1-2; tentatively, D is TRBD1 (5 bases). Germline CDR1 and CDR2: SGHDN and FVKESK. This CDR3 spans 14 amino acids. The V and J ends lost 1 base and 3 bases respectively, with 9 bases between them. CDR3 amino acids: CASSQVGEYYGYTF. CDR3 nucleotide sequence: TGTGCCAGCAGCCAAGTAGGGGAGTACTATGGCTACACCTTC.